These 2 T cell receptor beta chains originate from one sample sequenced in a study of T cell responses to AZD1222 COVID-19 vaccine. The method was immunoSEQ multiplex PCR; TCRdb's version includes in-frame clones alone and lacks a portion of them. The table shows tens of thousands of clones, with over 85% occurring only once. The material was peripheral blood, obtained on day 0 of AZD1222 vaccination. The receptor set was obtained from an adult in good health.

The chain uses TRBV2 and TRBJ2-1; tentative D call: TRBD2 (5 bases). The CDR3 contains 14 residues. Germline CDR1 and CDR2: SNHLY and FYNNEI. Trimming pared 4 bases from V and 5 bases from J, leaving 12 bases between. The CDR3 DNA is TGTGCCAGCAGTGGAGGGTGGCAGAACAATGAGCAGTTCTTC. This encodes CASSGGWQNNEQFF.

This clone was counted a few times. The chain is built from TRBV6-2 or TRBV6-3 and TRBJ1-1; D is perhaps TRBD1 (6 bases). The CDR3 loop spans 14 amino acids. V was shortened by 5 bases and J by 1 base, with 11 bases between the two germline ends. Germline V lookup: CDR1 MNHEY, CDR2 SVGEGT. The CDR3 sequence: CASSGGHRNTEAFF. CDR3 coding DNA: TGTGCCAGCAGTGGGGGACACCGGAACACTGAAGCTTTCTTT.